This TCR beta chain appears in the sequencing data of a study of cytomegalovirus exposure and HLA in healthy donors. This table comes from immunoSEQ multiplex PCR, and its TCRdb copy is limited to in-frame clones, with some not included. The sample contains 130,000 or so clones, just under 90% of which appear only once. An approximately 130-subject validation cohort, separate from the approximately 720-subject first cohort, supplied the donors. The V and J ends lost 2 bases and 3 bases, in that order; junction bases with no gene match: 9. CDR1 and CDR2 from the germline V gene are SGHKS and YYEKEE (reference sequence). The CDR3 covers 16 residues.

The sequence was collected from a man aged 25 to 40 in good health and CMV-seronegative. The chain couples TRBV5-5 to TRBJ2-7; 9 bases map to TRBD2. Sequencing was performed on PBMCs. The CDR3 DNA follows: TGTGCCAGCAGCTTCAGCCCGACTAGCGGACTCTACGAGCAGTACTTC. This encodes CASSFSPTSGLYEQYF.